This is a list of T cell receptor beta chains from one sample in a study of blood T cell repertoires in COVID-19. Method: immunoSEQ multiplex PCR; TCRdb's copy keeps in-frame clones and lacks some. The sample records roughly 200,000 clones, around nine tenths being singletons. The sample comprised peripheral blood. The receptors originated from a man aged 55 to 70 who had recovered from COVID-19. Both conserved end residues are part of each CDR3. D genes are given only for firm matches.

j_gene | d_gene | v_gene | CDR3aa
TRBJ1-6 | NA | TRBV19 | CASSAPGGGSYNSPLHF
TRBJ2-3 | NA | TRBV5-1 | CASSLGQGGTDTQYF
TRBJ1-1 | NA | TRBV19 | CASSIATAGTEAFF
TRBJ1-5 | TRBD1 | TRBV6-2/TRBV6-3 | CASSPQGSGPQHF
TRBJ1-1 | NA | TRBV18 | CASSPGLANTEAFF
TRBJ2-7 | TRBD2 | TRBV27 | CASKKGLAGAYEQYF
TRBJ2-7 | TRBD1 | TRBV5-4 | CASSVGQGAGQYF
TRBJ1-2 | NA | TRBV7-2 | CASSQTFSESYGYTF
TRBJ2-1 | TRBD2 | TRBV6-5 | CASISGLTSYNEQFF
TRBJ2-1 | NA | TRBV10-2 | CASNPRGSYNEQFF
TRBJ1-2 | TRBD1 | TRBV12-3/TRBV12-4 | CASSLQGDGYTF
TRBJ1-1 | TRBD1 | TRBV5-1 | CASSKGTGGLSMNTEAFF
TRBJ1-1 | NA | TRBV19 | CASSIERRPRPEAFF
TRBJ1-3 | NA | TRBV5-1 | CASSLGSTVSGNTIYF
TRBJ1-6 | NA | TRBV5-5 | CASSLGQYNSPLHF
TRBJ1-1 | TRBD1 | TRBV19 | CASSIKGARTEAFF
TRBJ1-3 | NA | TRBV12-3/TRBV12-4 | CASEGGAGNTIYF
TRBJ2-7 | TRBD2 | TRBV6-2/TRBV6-3 | CASSFRAGAYEQYF
TRBJ2-5 | NA | TRBV2 | CASSEGGFGETQYF
TRBJ1-3 | TRBD1 | TRBV19 | CASSFQGAPGNTIYF
TRBJ2-1 | TRBD2 | TRBV24-1 | CATSEPLAGGRINEQFF
TRBJ1-4 | TRBD1 | TRBV4-1 | CASSQAPGQEDSEKLFF
TRBJ1-1 | NA | TRBV10-2 | CASSEQSLRDTEAFF
TRBJ1-1 | NA | TRBV13 | CASSSDRYDRSEAFF
TRBJ2-5 | NA | TRBV29-1 | CSVEGSGETQYF
TRBJ2-7 | NA | TRBV30 | CAANRAPSPYEQYF
TRBJ1-1 | NA | TRBV6-5 | CASSSTEISEAFF
TRBJ1-6 | TRBD1 | TRBV9 | CASSVAGQGDNSPLHF
TRBJ2-7 | NA | TRBV19 | CASMRQGSYEQYF
TRBJ2-1 | TRBD1 | TRBV18 | CASSLGTGPYNEQFF
TRBJ2-3 | TRBD2 | TRBV28 | CASSLRSLAGAGDTQYF
TRBJ2-7 | NA | TRBV7-3 | CASSLTGGGAEQYF
TRBJ2-3 | NA | TRBV1 | CTSSSDTSGTDTQYF
TRBJ2-3 | NA | TRBV4-2 | CASSPGSGTDTQYF
TRBJ2-2 | NA | TRBV19 | CASSIGPEFRIGELFF
TRBJ2-1 | TRBD2 | TRBV18 | CASSTGLAGGGEQFF
TRBJ1-4 | TRBD1 | TRBV27 | CASSLQQGTEKLFF
TRBJ2-2 | NA | TRBV7-2 | CASILPVLDNTGELFF
TRBJ1-4 | TRBD1 | TRBV30 | CAWSGTANVANEKLFF
TRBJ1-2 | TRBD1 | TRBV7-2 | CASSSDTGVRGYTF
TRBJ2-1 | TRBD2 | TRBV9 | CASSVDSGGIIDEQFF
TRBJ1-4 | NA | TRBV15 | CATSRDNGGYNEKLFF